These T cell receptor beta chains were read from a single sample in a study of CD8 T cells in ankylosing spondylitis. Using its own MiXCR run on the 5' RACE reads, TCRdb lists one record per CDR3 protein. Of over 150,000 distinct CDR3 sequences listed, 18% were seen once; the top ten hold about 4.3%. The sequencing sample was made of blood, either unsorted or a sorted T cell fraction (not recorded which). These receptors all come from a male donor between 5 and 35 years old with ankylosing spondylitis or in good health (not recorded which). The CDR3 runs from the conserved cysteine through the conserved F or W. Each record gives: V gene, D gene, CDR3 length, J gene, clone size, CDR3 DNA, CDR3 protein. A D gene is named only where the DNA matches it firmly. Clone size, where shown, is once, few, many, or a class for clones that have expanded.

>TRBV5-1|.|15|TRBJ1-1|many
TGCGCCAGCAGCTTGGAACGGGGGGGGACCACTGAAGCTTTCTTT
CASSLERGGTTEAFF
>TRBV27|.|12|TRBJ1-1|.
TGTGCCAGCAGTTTCGCTGGCGCTGAAGCTTTCTTT
CASSFAGAEAFF
>TRBV15|.|15|TRBJ2-2|many
TGTGCCACCAGCAGAGATACGGTACCACCCGGGGAGCTGTTTTTT
CATSRDTVPPGELFF
>TRBV7-9|.|15|TRBJ2-5|many
TGTGCCAGCAGCTTAGAGCGTGGATACTCGGAGACCCAGTACTTC
CASSLERGYSETQYF
>TRBV5-6|.|12|TRBJ1-5|many
TGTGCCAGCAGCTTATCCGGATTGCCCCAGCATTTT
CASSLSGLPQHF
>TRBV6-6|TRBD2|20|TRBJ2-6|many
TGTGCCAGCAGTTACTGGGGACTAGCGGGGAGCGACTCTGGGGCCAACGTCCTGACTTTC
CASSYWGLAGSDSGANVLTF
>TRBV5-1|.|13|TRBJ2-1|.
TGCGCCAGCAGCTCGACCCCGGGTGGTGAGCAGTTCTTC
CASSSTPGGEQFF
>TRBV29-1|.|10|TRBJ2-3|many
TGCAGCGTTGAGGGACCCCAGGAGTATTTT
CSVEGPQEYF
>TRBV7-6|.|15|TRBJ2-5|.
TGTGCCAGCAGCTTAGTGCCGGACAACCAAGAGACCCAGTACTTC
CASSLVPDNQETQYF
>TRBV7-3|TRBD1|14|TRBJ1-1|many
TGTGCCAGCAGCGCCGACAGGGGTTACACTGAAGCTTTCTTT
CASSADRGYTEAFF
>TRBV29-1|.|13|TRBJ1-1|many
TGCAGCGCCCGGCCAGGGCGAAACACTGAAGCTTTCTTT
CSARPGRNTEAFF
>TRBV29-1|.|11|TRBJ2-1|.
TGCAGCGTTATGGACAAGGGTGAGCAGTTCTTC
CSVMDKGEQFF
>TRBV5-1|.|12|TRBJ2-7|.
TGCGCCAGCAGCTTGGAGGAGAGCGAGCAGTACTTC
CASSLEESEQYF
>TRBV7-6|TRBD2|15|TRBJ2-7|many
TGTGCCAGCAGCCTAGAGGGACTAGCGGGAGGCGAGCAGTACTTC
CASSLEGLAGGEQYF
>TRBV4-1|.|14|TRBJ1-2|.
TGCGCCAGCAGCCAAGCGGGTACGGGTGATGGCTACACCTTC
CASSQAGTGDGYTF